A selection of T cell receptor beta chains follows, all from one sample in a study of cytomegalovirus exposure and HLA in healthy donors. Using immunoSEQ multiplex PCR, the repertoire was profiled, and TCRdb retains in-frame clones only, with some absent. The sample shows about 82,000 clones, around 74% of them seen only once. The sample comprised PBMCs. These receptors originate from a woman aged 50 to 60 in good health and CMV-seropositive. Each CDR3 is given with its conserved first and last residue. D genes are given only for firm matches. Size is omitted from some rows. Given values are once, few, many or a class for expanded clones.

d_gene	v_gene	j_gene	abundance	CDR3aa	CDR3nt
TRBD2	TRBV11-2	TRBJ2-2	-	CASSLAGANTGELFF	TGTGCCAGCAGCCTAGCGGGGGCGAACACCGGGGAGCTGTTTTTT
-	TRBV7-9	TRBJ2-2	-	CASSLVQGGTGELFF	TGTGCCAGCAGCTTAGTCCAGGGGGGCACCGGGGAGCTGTTTTTT
-	TRBV9	TRBJ2-7	-	CASSPIGLSAYEQYF	TGTGCCAGCAGCCCCATCGGACTCTCGGCCTACGAGCAGTACTTC
TRBD1	TRBV4-2	TRBJ2-5	-	CASSQEPDRFETQYF	TGTGCCAGCAGCCAAGAACCGGACAGGTTCGAGACCCAGTACTTC
-	TRBV5-1	TRBJ2-5	-	CASSLVGGQETQYF	TGCGCCAGCAGCTTGGTGGGGGGCCAAGAGACCCAGTACTTC
-	TRBV19	TRBJ2-7	-	CASSPNYAEQYF	TGTGCCAGTAGCCCGAACTACGCCGAGCAGTACTTC
-	TRBV4-1	TRBJ2-1	-	CASSLRDGDSYNEQFF	TGCGCCAGCAGCCTGCGGGACGGGGATTCCTACAATGAGCAGTTCTTC
TRBD1	TRBV2	TRBJ1-4	-	CASRNYRGGEKLFF	TGTGCCAGCAGGAATTACAGGGGTGGTGAAAAACTGTTTTTT
TRBD1	TRBV7-8	TRBJ1-5	-	CASSFGTGGNQPQHF	TGTGCCAGCAGCTTTGGGACAGGGGGAAATCAGCCCCAGCATTTT
TRBD1	TRBV28	TRBJ1-1	-	CASSHYRGVNTEAFF	TGTGCCAGCAGCCATTACAGGGGGGTGAACACTGAAGCTTTCTTT
TRBD1	TRBV6-5	TRBJ1-2	few	CASSPGTGVYGYTF	TGTGCCAGCAGCCCTGGGACAGGGGTCTATGGCTACACCTTC
-	TRBV5-4	TRBJ2-7	-	CASSLGLANEQYF	TGTGCCAGCAGCTTGGGCCTAGCGAACGAGCAGTACTTC
TRBD1	TRBV7-8	TRBJ2-6	-	CASSPDRVGANVLTF	TGTGCCAGCAGCCCCGACAGGGTTGGGGCCAACGTCCTGACTTTC
TRBD1	TRBV28	TRBJ1-2	-	CASSSGTAVNYGYTF	TGTGCCAGCAGCTCTGGGACAGCCGTTAACTATGGCTACACCTTC
TRBD2	TRBV15	TRBJ2-1	-	CATSRGLAGGREQFF	TGTGCCACCAGCAGAGGACTAGCGGGAGGAAGAGAGCAGTTCTTC
TRBD1	TRBV2	TRBJ2-7	-	CASRPGTADEQYF	TGTGCCAGCAGACCCGGGACAGCTGACGAGCAGTACTTC
TRBD2	TRBV27	TRBJ2-2	-	CASSLFPSGRTGELFF	TGTGCCAGCAGTTTATTTCCTAGCGGGAGGACCGGGGAGCTGTTTTTT
TRBD2	TRBV18	TRBJ2-7	-	CASSQQTSAYYEQYF	TGTGCCAGCTCACAGCAAACTAGCGCCTACTACGAGCAGTACTTC
TRBD2	TRBV7-6	TRBJ2-3	-	CASSLAPSGVTDTQYF	TGTGCCAGCAGCTTAGCGCCTAGCGGGGTGACAGATACGCAGTATTTT
TRBD1	TRBV7-8	TRBJ2-1	-	CASRTGTGLYNEQFF	TGTGCCAGCAGGACGGGGACAGGCTTATACAATGAGCAGTTCTTC
TRBD2	TRBV2	TRBJ2-7	-	CASRVAGNTHEQYF	TGTGCCAGCAGGGTAGCGGGGAACACCCACGAGCAGTACTTC
-	TRBV5-4	TRBJ1-2	few	CASSYGGGYTF	TGTGCCAGCAGCTACGGGGGTGGCTACACCTTC
TRBD1	TRBV7-9	TRBJ1-2	-	CASSLIKPGIGGGYTF	TGTGCCAGCAGCTTAATCAAGCCGGGTATAGGGGGCGGCTACACCTTC
-	TRBV6-1	TRBJ1-4	-	CASKYATNEKLFF	TGTGCCAGTAAATATGCAACTAATGAAAAACTGTTTTTT
TRBD1	TRBV2	TRBJ1-4	-	CASSESRQGGEKLFF	TGTGCCAGCAGTGAATCCAGACAGGGTGGTGAAAAACTGTTTTTT
-	TRBV30	TRBJ2-7	-	CAWGGKEATYEQYF	TGTGCCTGGGGGGGGAAGGAGGCCACCTACGAGCAGTACTTC